This T cell receptor (beta chain) is from a study of CD8 T cells in Susac syndrome. Germline V gene lookup returns CDR1 SNHLY and CDR2 FYNNEI. The ends were cut back, 5 bases at V and 1 base at J, with 14 bases in the middle. CDR3 length equals 15 residues. After extraction with the RNeasy kit, about 0.5 to 1 ug of the RNA was reverse transcribed using random hexamers. Using its own MiXCR run on the immunoSEQ multiplex PCR reads, TCRdb lists one record per CDR3 protein. The repertoire holds about 180,000 distinct CDR3 sequences, with 94% as singletons. Sequencing was carried out using CD4+ T cells from PBMCs. The TCR sequence derives from a human donor with Susac syndrome. The chain combines TRBV2 with TRBJ2-5; possibly TRBD1 for D (6 bases). This CDR3 is CASSTNRAPQETQYF. The CDR3 region has the DNA TGTGCCAGCAGTACTAACAGGGCCCCCCAAGAGACCCAGTACTTC. Full variable domain (outside the CDR3, taken from reference TRBV2 and TRBJ2-5): EPEVTQTPSHQVTQMGQEVILRCVPISNHLYFYWYRQILGQKVEFLVSFYNNEISEKSEIFDDQFSVERPDGSNFTLKIRSTKLEDSAMYFCASSTNRAPQETQYFGPGTRLLVL.